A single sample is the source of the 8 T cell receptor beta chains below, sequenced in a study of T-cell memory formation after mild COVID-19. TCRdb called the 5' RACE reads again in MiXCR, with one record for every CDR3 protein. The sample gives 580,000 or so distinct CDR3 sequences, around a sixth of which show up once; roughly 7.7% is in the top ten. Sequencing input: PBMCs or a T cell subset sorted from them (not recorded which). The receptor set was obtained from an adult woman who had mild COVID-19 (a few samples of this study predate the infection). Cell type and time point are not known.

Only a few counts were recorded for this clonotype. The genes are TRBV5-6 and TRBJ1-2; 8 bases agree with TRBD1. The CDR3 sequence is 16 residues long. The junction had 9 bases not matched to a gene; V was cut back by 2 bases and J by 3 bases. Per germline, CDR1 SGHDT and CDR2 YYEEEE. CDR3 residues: CASSLRTGFYDYGYTF. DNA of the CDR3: TGTGCCAGCAGCTTAAGGACAGGGTTTTATGACTATGGCTACACCTTC.

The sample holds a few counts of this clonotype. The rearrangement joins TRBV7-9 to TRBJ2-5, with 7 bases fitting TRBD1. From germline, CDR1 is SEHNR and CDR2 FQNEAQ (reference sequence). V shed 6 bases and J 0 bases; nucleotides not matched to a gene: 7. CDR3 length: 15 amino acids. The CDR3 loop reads CASRAGTVYQETQYF. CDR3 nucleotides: TGTGCCAGCAGGGCCGGGACAGTGTACCAAGAGACCCAGTACTTC.

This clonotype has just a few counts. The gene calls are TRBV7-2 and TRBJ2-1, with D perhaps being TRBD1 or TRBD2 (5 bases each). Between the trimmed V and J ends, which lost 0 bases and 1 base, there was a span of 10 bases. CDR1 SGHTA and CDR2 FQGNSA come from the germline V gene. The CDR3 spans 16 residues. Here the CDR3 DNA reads TGTGCCAGCAGCTTAGCGGGGGTTATTTCCTACAATGAGCAGTTCTTC. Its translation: CASSLAGVISYNEQFF.

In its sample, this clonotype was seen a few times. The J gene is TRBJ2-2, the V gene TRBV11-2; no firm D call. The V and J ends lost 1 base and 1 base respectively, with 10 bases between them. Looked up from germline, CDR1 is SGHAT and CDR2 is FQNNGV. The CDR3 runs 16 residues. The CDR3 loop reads CASSLVILQNTGELFF. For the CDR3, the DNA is TGTGCCAGCAGCTTAGTAATCTTGCAGAACACCGGGGAGCTGTTTTTT.

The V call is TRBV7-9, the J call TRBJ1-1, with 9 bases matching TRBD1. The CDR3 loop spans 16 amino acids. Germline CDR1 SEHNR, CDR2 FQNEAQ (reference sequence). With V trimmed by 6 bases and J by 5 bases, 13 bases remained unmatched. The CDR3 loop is CASRKGQGWALTEAFF. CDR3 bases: TGTGCCAGCAGGAAGGGACAGGGTTGGGCGTTGACTGAAGCTTTCTTT.

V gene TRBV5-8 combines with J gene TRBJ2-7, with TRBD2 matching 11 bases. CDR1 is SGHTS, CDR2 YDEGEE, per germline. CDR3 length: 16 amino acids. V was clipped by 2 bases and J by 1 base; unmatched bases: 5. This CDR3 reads CASSFRLAGGSYEQYF. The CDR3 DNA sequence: TGTGCCAGCAGCTTCCGGCTAGCGGGAGGTTCCTACGAGCAGTACTTC.

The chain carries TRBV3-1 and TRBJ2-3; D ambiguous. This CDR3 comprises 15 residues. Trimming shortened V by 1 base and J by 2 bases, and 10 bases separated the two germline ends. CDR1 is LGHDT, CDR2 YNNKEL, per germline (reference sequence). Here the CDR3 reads CASSQVPSVTDTQYF. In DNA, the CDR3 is TGTGCCAGCAGCCAAGTCCCTAGTGTCACAGATACGCAGTATTTT.

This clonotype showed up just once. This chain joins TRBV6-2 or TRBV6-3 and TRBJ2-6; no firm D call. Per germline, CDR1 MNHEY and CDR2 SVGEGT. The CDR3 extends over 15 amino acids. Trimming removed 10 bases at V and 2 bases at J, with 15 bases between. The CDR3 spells CATYPFEAGANVLTF. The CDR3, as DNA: TGTGCCACATATCCGTTCGAGGCTGGGGCCAACGTCCTGACTTTC.